This TCR beta chain derives from a study of identical twins (TCRdb year 2016). Broadly, across the study: TCR alpha and beta repertoires from monozygotic twins, unrelated adults of various ages and cord blood were deep-sequenced to test whether fetal clonotypes persist. To rule out contamination, the twin experiments were replicated at different times with different library preparation protocols.

As regards this clonotype: Its specific antigen is unknown. No per-base quality is available; no much larger clone lies one base away.

Every donor in the study was a healthy Caucasian. The twin cohort consisted of three pairs of female monozygotic twins, all aged roughly 18 to 29 years. RNA for TCR libraries was isolated from peripheral blood mononuclear cells. Points the paper makes about the study in general: In monozygotic twins, out-of-frame TCR alpha sharing was systematically underestimated by recombination models, although the models agreed with sharing between unrelated individuals. Because the same donors could not be followed over many years, the conclusions relied on cross-sectional statistical analysis. Compared with coincidental sharing between unrelated individuals, out-of-frame TCR alpha sequences shared between twins had an excess of sequences with low generation probability. Invariant T cells such as MAIT and iNKT could partly confound zero-insertion analyses, although diverse VJ usage argued against such confounding for most clonotypes. Fewer insertions were carried by abundant cord blood beta clonotypes, a similar but weaker trend appeared in young adult naive repertoires, and no such trend appeared in memory repertoires. Excess twin sharing in beta out-of-frame sequences was weaker because fewer shared sequences lowered the signal-to-noise ratio.

The CDR3 runs 13 amino acids, cysteine and phenylalanine included. Solely the CDR3 DNA is kept, with 39 bases framed from the first base. From the germline V gene, CDR1 is MDHEN and CDR2 is SYDVKM. V gives up 3 bases and J gives up 7 bases, and the segment between their germline ends measures 12 bases. Library creation used 5' RACE. The sequencer was an Illumina HiSeq 2000. A universal primer binding site was added through template switching, and the final cDNA carried a unique molecular identifier so that TCR cDNA molecules could be counted accurately. Specific primers in the conserved constant-segment region were used to synthesize first-strand cDNA for the TCR alpha and beta chains. Each cDNA library was double barcoded, with a SMART-Mk sample barcode plus Illumina barcodes, to control for contamination. TruSeq adapter sequences, together with Illumina sample barcodes, were added in two successive PCR steps. Sequencing of the TCR alpha and beta cDNA libraries was done on the Illumina HiSeq platform using custom primers. The published analysis was carried out like this. MiGEC processed the raw reads to extract unique molecular identifiers, while MiXCR was used to determine the CDR3 positions. Recombination models were inferred per individual with the repgenHMM and IGoR tools using an EM algorithm. Shared clonotypes were analyzed with the tcR package in R, and sharing was normalized by the product of cloneset sizes. To study raw recombination without the effects of thymic and clonal selection, out-of-frame nonproductive sequences were analyzed. The raw public data were reprocessed by TCRdb itself: fastp quality trimming at Q25, MiXCR clonotype calling, in-frame beta chains only. Entries are consolidated by CDR3 protein sequence, retaining the most common genes and DNA. The V and J calls were not made by the authors but by TCRdb's processing. For this sample the table gives about 810,000 distinct CDR3 sequences, of which about 12% were detected only once. The ten largest clonotypes hold about 1.5% of the sample.

These data also formed part of another study, on yellow fever vaccine responses in identical twins. The second publication reports: The T cell response to vaccination in identical twins was reported by the authors to appear partly convergent and partly personalized. The study precisely tracked vaccine-responding T cell clones in identical twins.

The sequence links TRBV28 to TRBJ1-2, with TRBD1 as a weak D call on 6 bases. The receptor was isolated from a woman aged 18-30 years in good health. The sample comprised PBMCs. This receptor has the CDR3 CASSLAGQRGYTF. The DNA sequence is given as TGTGCCAGCAGTTTGGCCGGACAGCGTGGCTACACCTTC.